This entry describes one TCR beta chain. UMIs accompanied the 5'RACE template switching by which TCR beta cDNA was made. With the 5' RACE reads reprocessed, TCRdb shows one record per CDR3 protein and no DNA. Seen in this sample are 200,000 to 300,000 distinct CDR3 sequences; the ten most common clones hold roughly 4.2%. This sample is drawn from a study of T cells expressing NK-cell markers. Study summary: The study drew TCR beta repertoires from sorted CD3+CD56+NKG2C+, CD3+CD56+NKG2C- and CD3+CD56-NKG2C+ T cells.

In germline, CDR1 is SQVTM, CDR2 ANQGSEA. The CDR3 is made up of 12 amino acids. This receptor was taken from a woman aged 18 to 75 in good health. The sequencing input was blood T cells: a sorted CD56 or NKG2C T cell subset, CD4+ or CD8+ T cells, or bulk PBMC T cells (not recorded which). The rearrangement joins TRBV29-1 to TRBJ1-2; the D call of TRBD1 rests on TCRdb alone, since no DNA is present to check it. The CDR3 loop is CSAPGTYYGYTF.